These 3 T cell receptor beta chains came from one sample sequenced in a study of T cell responses to AZD1222 COVID-19 vaccine. This table comes from immunoSEQ multiplex PCR, and its TCRdb copy is limited to in-frame clones, with some not included. The sample contains about 130,000 clones, less than 95% of which appear only once. Here the sequenced sample was peripheral blood, taken on day 0 of MenACWY control vaccination. These TCRs come from an adult in good health.

This clone was detected only once. The rearrangement links TRBV7-9 to TRBJ1-1, with D possibly TRBD1 on 6 matching bases. Germline CDR1 and CDR2: SEHNR and FQNEAQ (reference sequence). CDR3 length: 15 amino acids. Trimming took off 4 bases at V and 4 bases at J, with 16 bases between the two ends. The CDR3 DNA sequence: TGTGCCAGCAGCTCCCCCGGAGGGGGGATCACTGAAGCTTTCTTT. It encodes CASSSPGGGITEAFF.

This clone is judged medium-sized. The chain has TRBV28 and TRBJ1-5; tentatively, D is TRBD1 (5 bases). Trimming stripped 7 bases from V and 6 bases from J, with 16 bases between. The CDR3 has 14 amino acids. Germline assignment: CDR1 MDHEN and CDR2 SYDVKM. The CDR3 spells CASTLPGKAQPQHF. In DNA form, the CDR3 reads TGTGCCAGCACCCTCCCAGGGAAAGCTCAGCCCCAGCATTTT.

V usage is TRBV24-1 and J usage is TRBJ2-1; 10 nucleotides align to TRBD2. V lost 5 bases and J lost 6; bases outside the gene matches: 3. Per the germline V gene, CDR1 is KGHDR and CDR2 is SFDVKD. CDR3 length: 14 amino acids. CDR3 DNA sequence: TGTGCCACCAGTGCATCTAGCGGGAGCAATGAGCAGTTCTTC. Its protein product is CATSASSGSNEQFF.